This T cell receptor (beta chain) was captured by sequencing in a study of radiotherapy plus CTLA-4 blockade in lung cancer listed by TCRdb under 2018. About the full investigation: Among the enrolled patients, approximately 18% had an objective response, and 31% reached disease control. General conclusions and limits of the study: After treatment with radiotherapy and ipilimumab, TCR clones that originated in tumors expanded in peripheral blood. Increased serum interferon-beta after radiation, together with early dynamic changes in blood T cell clones, were reported to be the strongest predictors of response.

The CDR3 sequence holds 16 residues, the cysteine and phenylalanine included. Left in the record is the CDR3 DNA by itself, 48 bases read in frame from the first base. At the junction V is shortened by 0 bases and J by 0 bases, with 8 bases in between. The library relied on the immunoSEQ multiplex PCR assay. TCRdb provides this immuneACCESS table in a form limited to in-frame rearrangements. Some clones are lacking; in checked studies, under half of them reflect an unresolved V gene, and why the rest are absent is not known. The table for this sample lists fewer than 65,000 clones; 70% to 80% of them were counted only once. The ten most abundant clones make up 8.5% of the sample. The study tested focal radiation therapy combined with CTLA-4 blockade (ipilimumab) in patients with chemo-refractory metastatic non-small-cell lung cancer. In its sample, this clone was seen a few times. The antigen it recognizes is unknown. No base qualities exist here, and no much larger clone lies one base off it.

Rearrangement joined TRBV23-1 to TRBJ2-2, and possibly TRBD1, on 5 matching bases. TRBV23-1 is reported as an ORF; its role is uncertain. The source material was peripheral blood, sampled from a patient treated with radiotherapy plus ipilimumab. This clonotype originated in a human donor with non-small cell lung cancer who had a complete response to radiotherapy plus ipilimumab. The DNA sequence is given as TGCGCCAGCAGTCAATCGCAGGGAACGAACACCGGGGAGCTGTTTTTT. This is translated as CASSQSQGTNTGELFF.